Presented here are 32 T cell receptor beta chains from one specimen sequenced in a study of T cell repertoires in cytomegalovirus infection. A single record per CDR3 protein comes from TCRdb applying MiXCR to the reads. Found here are about 450,000 distinct CDR3 sequences, roughly a third of them singletons; the top ten hold roughly 15%. Material: PBMCs. These receptors were collected from a human donor in good health (CMV status not recorded). Some clones in this sample may be carry-over from other donors' samples.

In regard to this clonotype: The junction shows a germline mismatch at one end, possibly a read error. The V call is TRBV4-1, the J call TRBJ1-1; D gene unclear. The CDR3 is 14 residues long. Germline CDR1 reads MGHRA; CDR2 reads YSYEKL. In DNA, the CDR3 is TGCGCCAGCAGCCAAGATCGGTGGCAGGCAGTAGCTTTATTT. It is translated as CASSQDRWQAVALF.

To note about this clonotype: An end of the junction does not agree with germline; a read error may underlie this. The chain links TRBV4-2 to TRBJ2-7; D might be TRBD1 (5 bases). The CDR3 has 15 residues. Germline-derived CDR1 and CDR2 are LGHNA and YNFKEQ. The CDR3 nucleotides read TGTTCCAGCAGCCCCGAACTAACAGGCTCCTACGAGCAGTACTTC. This sequence encodes CSSSPELTGSYEQYF.

The V gene is TRBV11-1, the J gene TRBJ2-2, with D uncertain. The CDR3 spans 15 residues. The germline V gene has CDR1 SGHAT and CDR2 FQDESV (reference sequence). V dropped 7 bases and J dropped 4 bases, with 16 bases sitting between them. The CDR3 region is CASTGNWFVTGELFF. Written as DNA, the CDR3 is TGTGCCAGCACGGGCAATTGGTTCGTCACCGGGGAGCTGTTTTTT.

This clonotype was picked up one time. At one boundary the junction diverges from the germline segment, which might be a read error. The gene calls are TRBV6-2 or TRBV6-3 and TRBJ1-2; D unclear. Germline CDR1 is MNHEY and CDR2 is SVGEGT. The CDR3 runs 14 residues. CDR3 region: CASSSGYGWYGYNF. DNA of the CDR3: TGTGCCAGCAGTTCTGGGTACGGGTGGTATGGCTACAACTTC.

This clonotype was observed a handful of times. This chain joins TRBV19 and TRBJ1-5; no clear D gene. Germline V CDR1 and CDR2: LNHDA, SQIVND (reference sequence). The CDR3 length is 15 residues. The V end was cut by 5 bases, the J end by 2 bases, with 13 bases between. CDR3: CASSLTLVGNQPQHF. CDR3 nucleotide sequence: TGTGCCAGTAGTTTAACATTAGTCGGCAATCAGCCCCAGCATTTT.

There are a few counts of this clonotype. The chain links TRBV6-6 to TRBJ1-3; D gene ambiguous. The V end lost 3 bases, the J end lost 0 bases, and 12 bases lay between the germline ends. The V gene's germline CDR1 is MNHNY and CDR2 SVGAGI (reference sequence). The CDR3 contains 16 residues. CDR3 sequence (DNA): TGTGCCAGCAGTTATGAGGTCTGGGCCTCTGGAAACACCATATATTTT. Its translation is CASSYEVWASGNTIYF.

The V gene is TRBV14, the J gene TRBJ2-1; 9 positions agree with TRBD2. Germline assignment: CDR1 SGHDN and CDR2 FVKESK. V lost 0 bases, J lost 6 bases, and 9 bases stayed unmatched. The length of the CDR3 is 17 residues. Written as DNA, the CDR3 is TGTGCCAGCAGCCAAGAGGACCTAGCGGGGCCCATCAATGAGCAGTTCTTC. This encodes CASSQEDLAGPINEQFF.

The chain has TRBV2 and TRBJ2-1, with D maybe TRBD1 (6 bases). The germline V and J ends were trimmed by 3 bases and 6 bases, with 12 bases remaining between them. The CDR3 extends over 14 amino acids. Germline V gene data show CDR1 as SNHLY and CDR2 as FYNNEI. The CDR3: CASSEYRVGNEQFF. The CDR3, as DNA: TGTGCCAGCAGTGAGTACAGGGTTGGCAATGAGCAGTTCTTC.

This clonotype was detected a few times. The genes are TRBV6-6 and TRBJ2-7; 9 positions agree with TRBD2. Germline CDR1 is MNHNY and CDR2 is SVGAGI (reference sequence). The CDR3 contains 15 residues. V shed 5 bases and J 2 bases; nucleotides not matched to a gene: 7. The CDR3 loop reads CASSPIAGATYEQYF. CDR3 in DNA: TGTGCCAGCAGTCCTATAGCGGGAGCAACCTACGAGCAGTACTTC.

This clonotype came up a few times. The chain recombines TRBV4-2 with TRBJ2-1; 12 bases fit TRBD2. V gave up 2 bases and J gave up 7 bases; unmatched junction bases: 9. This CDR3 contains 17 residues. Per germline, CDR1 LGHNA and CDR2 YNFKEQ. Written as DNA, the CDR3 is TGTGCCAGCAGCCAACTAGCGGGGGGGCGGAATTTGAATGAGCAGTTCTTC. Translation gives CASSQLAGGRNLNEQFF.

J is TRBJ1-4 and V is TRBV6-5, with D maybe TRBD1 (6 bases). Germline V lookup: CDR1 MNHEY, CDR2 SVGAGI. V was cut by 0 bases and J by 3 bases, with 14 bases left in between. The CDR3 is 17 amino acids. The CDR3 DNA follows: TGTGCCAGCAGTTACTCGGGCAGGGGAAACGCTAATGAAAAACTGTTTTTT. Its protein is CASSYSGRGNANEKLFF.

This clonotype occurred a few times. The junction departs from germline at one end; a sequencing error may be responsible. This sequence joins TRBV7-6 and TRBJ2-5; 10 nucleotides align to TRBD2. The CDR3 totals 17 residues. The germline V gene encodes CDR1 SGHVS and CDR2 FNYEAQ. CDR3: CASSLVLAGASGETQYF. In nucleotides, the CDR3 is TGTGCTAGCAGCTTAGTCCTAGCGGGGGCCTCCGGAGAGACCCAGTACTTC.

Comment on this clonotype: The CDR3 ends on some other residue instead of the conserved phenylalanine or tryptophan, so this is likely a read error. CDR3 coding DNA: TGTGCCAGCAGTATCGCTCAAGAGACCCAGTACTTA. Translation: CASSIAQETQYL. J is TRBJ2-5 and V is TRBV25-1, with D uncertain. This CDR3 is built from 12 residues. Trimming shortened V by 5 bases and J by 2 bases, and 6 bases separated the two germline ends. CDR1 MGHDK and CDR2 SYGVNS come from the germline V gene.

This sequence joins TRBV10-3 and TRBJ2-2; 8 positions agree with TRBD2. The CDR3 consists of 14 residues. The V gene end was trimmed by 6 bases and the J gene end by 4 bases; junction bases not matched to a gene: 4. CDR1 ENHRY and CDR2 SYGVKD come from the germline V gene. The CDR3 DNA reads TGTGCCATCAGCGGGGGGGCCGTCACCGGGGAGCTGTTTTTT. It encodes CAISGGAVTGELFF.

CDR3 DNA: TGTGCCAGCAGTGACCCCAGGGAAGGGGTAGCCGGGGAGCTGTTTTTT. It encodes CASSDPREGVAGELFF. This chain joins TRBV2 and TRBJ2-2; tentatively, D is TRBD1 (5 bases). The CDR3 is 16 amino acids. Germline CDR1 and CDR2: SNHLY and FYNNEI. V shed 3 bases and J shed 6 bases, with 17 bases lying between them.

As regards this clonotype: This could be a read error, since a much larger clone is one nucleotide away. The CDR3 reads CASSQEGTEVNEQFF. The CDR3 DNA sequence: TGTGCCAGCAGCCAGGAGGGGACAGAGGTGAATGAGCAGTTCTTC. The chain carries TRBV7-2 and TRBJ2-1; weak D call: TRBD1 (7 bases). The CDR3 has 15 amino acids. V lost 5 bases, J lost 7 bases, and 18 bases lay in between. Germline V CDR1 and CDR2: SGHTA, FQGNSA. Looking up the rest from reference TRBV7-2 and TRBJ2-1 gives the full variable domain: GAGVSQSPSNKVTEKGKDVELRCDPISGHTALYWYRQSLGQGLEFLIYFQGNSAPDKSGLPSDRFSAERTGGSVSTLTIQRTQQEDSAVYLCASSQEGTEVNEQFFGPGTRLTVL.

The chain uses TRBV20-1 and TRBJ2-1, with 7 nucleotides matching TRBD2. The CDR3 is made up of 15 amino acids. CDR1 and CDR2 from the germline V gene are DFQATT and SNEGSKA (reference sequence). The V gene end was trimmed by 1 base and the J gene end by 15 bases; junction bases not matched to a gene: 18. CDR3: CSARGGGSSYNETFF. The CDR3 nucleotides are TGCAGTGCTAGAGGGGGGGGGAGCTCCTACAATGAGACGTTCTTC.

V usage is TRBV6-6 and J usage is TRBJ1-4, with D perhaps matching TRBD1 (6 bases). With 5 bases removed from V and 8 bases from J, the gap between germline ends came to 15 bases. There are 14 residues in the CDR3. Germline V lookup: CDR1 MNHNY, CDR2 SVGAGI (reference sequence). The CDR3 here is CASSILAQGEKLFF. Here the CDR3 DNA reads TGTGCCAGCAGTATACTTGCACAGGGAGAAAAACTGTTTTTT.

There are many counts of this clonotype. The CDR3 is CASSPALYQPQHF. For the CDR3, the DNA is TGTGCCAGCAGTCCTGCCCTTTATCAGCCCCAGCATTTT. This rearrangement joins TRBV27 to TRBJ1-5; D is undetermined. Germline V gene data show CDR1 as MNHEY and CDR2 as SMNVEV (reference sequence). The CDR3 has 13 amino acids. V shed 5 bases and J shed 5 bases, with 10 bases lying between them.

This clonotype occurred many times. In DNA, the CDR3 is TGTGCCAGCAGCTTAGGTAAGACTGGCGGGGCTCAGAACAATGAGCAGTTCTTC. This translates into CASSLGKTGGAQNNEQFF. This chain joins TRBV7-2 and TRBJ2-1, with D maybe TRBD2 (6 bases). The CDR3 extends over 18 amino acids. CDR1 and CDR2 from the germline V gene are SGHTA and FQGNSA. Deletions cut 1 base from V and 5 bases from J, with 21 bases between.

This rearrangement joins TRBV7-6 to TRBJ2-5; D not resolved. V gave up 1 base and J gave up 4 bases, with 10 bases separating them. The CDR3 is 14 residues long. CDR1 is SGHVS, CDR2 FNYEAQ, per germline. The CDR3 loop reads CASSLVVTPETQYF. CDR3 nucleotides: TGTGCCAGCAGCTTAGTAGTAACTCCAGAGACCCAGTACTTC. Combining the CDR3 with reference TRBV7-6 and TRBJ2-5 gives the whole variable domain GAGVSQSPRYKVTKRGQDVALRCDPISGHVSLYWYRQALGQGPEFLTYFNYEAQQDKSGLPNDRFSAERPEGSISTLTIQRTEQRDSAMYRCASSLVVTPETQYFGPGTRLLVL.

This clonotype was observed many times. The V gene is TRBV7-9, the J gene TRBJ2-1, with 7 bases identical to TRBD1. Germline CDR1 is SEHNR and CDR2 is FQNEAQ (reference sequence). This CDR3 region has 12 residues. V was pared by 2 bases and J by 9 bases, with 1 base of the junction left unmatched. CDR3 DNA: TGTGCCAGCAGCTTACGACAGGGTGAGCAGTTCTTC. Amino acids: CASSLRQGEQFF. The entire variable domain, with the rest obtained from reference TRBV7-9 and TRBJ2-1, is as follows: DTGVSQNPRHKITKRGQNVTFRCDPISEHNRLYWYRQTLGQGPEFLTYFQNEAQLEKSRLLSDRFSAERPKGSFSTLEIQRTEQGDSAMYLCASSLRQGEQFFGPGTRLTVL.

On this clonotype itself: A read error may explain this, as a much larger clone is one base away. The rearrangement uses TRBV7-6 and TRBJ2-7; D not resolved. The germline CDR1 and CDR2 sequences are SGHVS and FNYEAQ. This CDR3 contains 11 residues. The chain's CDR3 is CSSSASYEQYF. CDR3 DNA sequence: TGTTCCAGCAGCGCGTCCTACGAGCAGTACTTC. Drawing the rest from reference TRBV7-6 and TRBJ2-7, the complete variable domain is GAGVSQSPRYKVTKRGQDVALRCDPISGHVSLYWYRQALGQGPEFLTYFNYEAQQDKSGLPNDRFSAERPEGSISTLTIQRTEQRDSAMYRCSSSASYEQYFGPGTRLTVT.

Regarding this clonotype: The conserved phenylalanine or tryptophan normally closing the CDR3 is absent here, so this likely arose from a read error. The CDR3 region has the DNA TGTGCCAGCAGCCCACAGGGTGACGAGCAGTACTGC. As protein: CASSPQGDEQYC. The gene calls are TRBV7-6 and TRBJ2-7; maybe TRBD1 (6 bases). From germline, CDR1 is SGHVS and CDR2 FNYEAQ. Trimming shortened V by 5 bases and J by 5 bases, and 10 bases separated the two germline ends. The CDR3 spans 12 residues.

Points on this clonotype: It is likely a read error, because the conserved phenylalanine at the end of the CDR3 is missing. The chain couples TRBV6-6 to TRBJ2-7, with D uncertain. Germline-derived CDR1 and CDR2 are MNHNY and SVGAGI (reference sequence). V was shortened by 8 bases and J by 3 bases, with 11 bases between the two germline ends. This CDR3 is built from 12 residues. The CDR3 sequence is CASRGIFYEQYL. CDR3 coding DNA: TGTGCCAGCCGAGGTATTTTCTACGAGCAGTACTTA.

Worth noting for this clonotype: This CDR3 fails to terminate in the conserved phenylalanine or tryptophan, so it likely reflects a read error. The DNA is omitted, as the CDR3 cannot be located on it reliably, and the CDR3 follows TCRdb's listing. The chain combines TRBV7-2 with TRBJ2-2. The CDR3 extends over 12 residues, inclusive of both ends. CDR1 is SGHTA and CDR2 is FQGNSA in the germline V gene. Here the CDR3 reads CASSYLNGELLL.

This clonotype was seen a handful of times. V gene TRBV28 combines with J gene TRBJ1-2; D gene ambiguous. V shed 6 bases and J shed 8 bases, with 13 bases lying between them. CDR1 and CDR2 (germline): MDHEN, SYDVKM. The CDR3 length is 12 residues. The CDR3 reads CASSDGVLGYTF. The CDR3 DNA is TGTGCCAGCAGCGACGGGGTGCTCGGCTACACCTTC.

The chain joins TRBV5-1 to TRBJ2-1; D ambiguous. Trimming removed 0 bases at V and 8 bases at J, with 15 bases between. There are 15 residues in the CDR3. Germline-derived CDR1 and CDR2 are SGHRS and YFSETQ. CDR3 region: CASSLVGKRGHEQFF. As DNA, the CDR3 is TGCGCCAGCAGCTTGGTAGGAAAACGAGGTCATGAGCAGTTCTTC.

This sequence joins TRBV3-1 and TRBJ1-2; D might be TRBD1 (5 bases). The length of the CDR3 is 15 residues. V lost 4 bases to trimming and J lost 0 bases, with 12 bases between them. Germline values: CDR1 LGHDT, CDR2 YNNKEL (reference sequence). CDR3 region: CASSLNDRANYGYTF. For the CDR3, the DNA is TGTGCCAGCAGCCTTAACGACAGAGCTAACTATGGCTACACCTTC.

There are many counts of this clonotype. The V call is TRBV7-2, the J call TRBJ1-1; possible D gene TRBD1, 5 bases. Germline loops: CDR1 SGHTA, CDR2 FQGNSA. The V gene lost 2 bases and the J gene lost 5 bases, with 12 bases spanning the gap. The CDR3 covers 14 residues. The DNA for the CDR3 is TGTGCCAGCAGCTTATACCCTGGGGGAACTGAAGCTTTCTTT. This codes for CASSLYPGGTEAFF.

The chain is built from TRBV2 and TRBJ1-6; TRBD1 might be the D (5 bases). The V end lost 6 bases, the J end lost 4 bases, and 10 bases lay between the germline ends. The V gene's germline CDR1 is SNHLY and CDR2 FYNNEI. CDR3 length: 14 amino acids. Here the CDR3 reads CASRGHLYNSPLHF. The DNA for the CDR3 is TGTGCCAGCAGAGGACATTTATATAATTCACCCCTCCACTTT.

As for this clonotype: One base away lies a much larger clone, so this may be a sequencing read error. The CDR3 DNA is TGTGCCAGCAGTTACTCGACAGGGAGCTTCTACGAGCAGTACTTC. It codes for CASSYSTGSFYEQYF. This chain links TRBV6-8 with TRBJ2-7, with 7 bases identical to TRBD1. The V and J ends lost 0 bases and 3 bases, in that order; junction bases with no gene match: 5. The germline V gene has CDR1 MNHGY and CDR2 SAAAGT. The CDR3 has 15 residues.